This section outlines one T cell receptor beta chain sequence together with its context. Germline V gene lookup returns CDR1 SGHTA and CDR2 FQGNSA. V shed 5 bases, J shed 7 bases, and the junction held 21 bases outside the gene matches. CDR3 length equals 19 residues. Method: immunoSEQ multiplex PCR; TCRdb's copy keeps in-frame clones and lacks some. The sample lists about 68,000 clones, approximately 89% occurring once. The sample is drawn from a study of blood T cell repertoires in COVID-19. Sequencing was carried out using peripheral blood. The origin of this receptor is a man in his fifties or sixties with active COVID-19. The V call is TRBV7-2, the J call TRBJ2-1, with 9 bases lining up with TRBD2. In DNA, the CDR3 is TGTGCCAGCAGCCCCCGCGTGAGGTCCGGGCGGGGGGGCCGTAATGAGCAGTTCTTC. This gives the protein CASSPRVRSGRGGRNEQFF. The full variable domain, with the rest looked up from reference TRBV7-2 and TRBJ2-1, is GAGVSQSPSNKVTEKGKDVELRCDPISGHTALYWYRQSLGQGLEFLIYFQGNSAPDKSGLPSDRFSAERTGGSVSTLTIQRTQQEDSAVYLCASSPRVRSGRGGRNEQFFGPGTRLTVL.